The 8 T cell receptor beta chains given below trace back to one sample, sequenced in a study of T cells expressing NK-cell markers. TCRdb reworked the 5' RACE reads into one entry per CDR3 protein, no DNA. Its table records roughly 170,000 distinct CDR3 sequences. The sequencing sample was made of blood T cells: a sorted CD56 or NKG2C T cell subset, CD4+ or CD8+ T cells, or bulk PBMC T cells (not recorded which). These receptors all come from a woman between 18 and 75 years old in good health.

CDR3 in amino acids: CASSQPGDHKNIQYF. J is TRBJ2-4 and V is TRBV27; the TCRdb D gene call, TRBD1, has no DNA to confirm it. Germline-derived CDR1 and CDR2 are MNHEY and SMNVEV (reference sequence). The CDR3 has 15 amino acids.

This chain uses TRBV12-3 or TRBV12-4 with TRBJ2-7; there is no DNA to check the TCRdb D call of TRBD1. The CDR3 runs 14 residues. CDR3 region: CASSPGLSSYEQYF.

This chain links TRBV2 with TRBJ1-5; no DNA is available, so the TRBD1 call from TCRdb remains unchecked. Germline V CDR1 and CDR2: SNHLY, FYNNEI. The CDR3 spans 15 residues. The CDR3 sequence: CASSAATGRNQPQHF.

The V gene is TRBV24-1, the J gene TRBJ2-1; TCRdb outputs TRBD2, but without DNA this stays unchecked. Germline V CDR1 and CDR2: KGHDR, SFDVKD. CDR3 length: 16 residues. CDR3 loop: CATSDSGTGSYNEQFF.

The J gene is TRBJ2-7, the V gene TRBV20-1. There are 14 residues in the CDR3. Germline loops: CDR1 DFQATT, CDR2 SNEGSKA (reference sequence). The CDR3 reads CSAVGKREVYEQYF.

The rearrangement uses TRBV12-3 or TRBV12-4 and TRBJ2-3; TCRdb's D call of TRBD2 is untestable without DNA. The CDR3 has 17 amino acids. The CDR3: CASSLLLAGGQGDTQYF.

The chain links TRBV4-1 to TRBJ2-1; TCRdb designates TRBD1, a call that cannot be tested without DNA. CDR1 is MGHRA and CDR2 is YSYEKL in the germline V gene. The CDR3 totals 16 residues. The CDR3 spells CASSQGTDRGFDEQFF.

J is TRBJ2-7 and V is TRBV20-1. The CDR3 totals 12 residues. In germline, CDR1 is DFQATT, CDR2 SNEGSKA (reference sequence). The CDR3 loop is CSTGWISYEQYF.